Listed below are T cell receptor beta chains from one sample, sequenced in a study of vaccination and CD4 T cells after COVID-19. MiXCR, run by TCRdb on the PCR reads, gives a single entry per CDR3 protein. The sample consists of fewer than 20,000 distinct CDR3 sequences, less than 65% of them appearing once. This specimen consisted of CD4+ T cells from blood, obtained after SARS-CoV-2 vaccination. The receptors here all came from a human donor who had recovered from COVID-19. CDR3s include the opening cysteine and the closing phenylalanine or tryptophan. D genes are given only for firm matches. For some rows the clone size is stated as once, few or many, or as a class when expanded; others skip it.

TRBD2	few	TRBV20-1	TRBJ2-1	CSARPRTSGTLDNEQFF	TGCAGTGCTAGACCAAGAACTAGCGGTACTCTTGATAATGAGCAGTTCTTC
NA	NA	TRBV6-1	TRBJ2-7	CASSAGPKEYF	TGTGCCAGCAGCGCGGGTCCGAAAGAGTACTTC
TRBD1	NA	TRBV20-1	TRBJ1-5	CSAADGQGKSNQPQHF	TGCAGTGCCGCGGACGGACAGGGTAAAAGCAATCAGCCCCAGCATTTT
NA	NA	TRBV20-1	TRBJ1-5	CSASSDQPQHF	TGCAGTGCTTCATCCGATCAGCCCCAGCATTTT
NA	few	TRBV20-1	TRBJ1-1	CSARPTGLDTEAFF	TGCAGTGCTAGACCGACAGGTTTGGACACTGAAGCTTTCTTT
TRBD2	NA	TRBV6-4	TRBJ2-3	CASSAGLAAPSTDTQYF	TGTGCCAGCAGTGCGGGACTAGCGGCCCCTAGCACAGATACGCAGTATTTT
TRBD2	NA	TRBV7-9	TRBJ2-2	CASSSPSGRPTGELFF	TGTGCCAGCAGCTCTCCTAGCGGGAGGCCGACTGGGGAGCTGTTTTTT
NA	NA	TRBV2	TRBJ1-3	CASKGSGNTIYF	TGTGCCAGCAAAGGGTCGGGAAACACCATATATTTT
TRBD2	NA	TRBV7-9	TRBJ2-1	CASSLAASGYNEQFF	TGTGCCAGCAGCTTAGCGGCTAGCGGTTACAATGAGCAGTTCTTC
TRBD1	few	TRBV20-1	TRBJ2-2	CSADRAGTGELFF	TGCAGTGCGGACAGGGCAGGTACCGGGGAGCTGTTTTTT
NA	NA	TRBV27	TRBJ1-2	CASSLSPGAPYGYTF	TGTGCCAGCAGTTTATCCCCCGGAGCGCCATATGGCTACACCTTC
TRBD1	few	TRBV5-4	TRBJ1-2	CASRPGQGGSGYTF	TGTGCCAGCAGACCGGGACAGGGAGGGTCTGGCTACACCTTC
NA	NA	TRBV5-1	TRBJ2-1	CASSLTAPYNEQFF	TGCGCCAGCAGCTTGACCGCCCCCTACAATGAGCAGTTCTTC
NA	once	TRBV4-2	TRBJ2-1	CASSQVLRGHYNEQFF	TGTGCCAGCAGCCAAGTTTTGCGGGGTCACTACAATGAGCAGTTCTTC
NA	NA	TRBV4-1	TRBJ2-2	CASSPQGTGELFF	TGCGCCAGCAGCCCCCAGGGGACCGGGGAGCTGTTTTTT
NA	NA	TRBV15	TRBJ1-5	CATSREGRHNQPQHF	TGTGCCACCAGCAGAGAGGGACGGCACAATCAGCCCCAGCATTTT
NA	NA	TRBV2	TRBJ1-5	CASSYDLNQPQHF	TGTGCCAGCAGTTACGACCTCAATCAGCCCCAGCATTTT
NA	few	TRBV20-1	TRBJ2-5	CSASGETQYF	TGCAGTGCTAGTGGTGAGACCCAGTACTTC
TRBD1	NA	TRBV12-3/TRBV12-4	TRBJ2-7	CASSRQGTYEQYF	TGTGCCAGCAGCAGACAGGGGACCTACGAGCAGTACTTC
NA	NA	TRBV4-2	TRBJ1-5	CASSQSGGQGYQPQHF	TGTGCCAGCAGCCAATCCGGGGGGCAGGGCTATCAGCCCCAGCATTTT
NA	NA	TRBV20-1	TRBJ1-2	CSARDQRGRIYGYTF	TGCAGTGCTAGAGATCAGCGGGGGCGCATCTATGGCTACACCTTC
NA	NA	TRBV6-1	TRBJ2-3	CASSVLAPSTDTQYF	TGTGCCAGCAGTGTGCTAGCGCCCAGCACGGATACGCAGTATTTT
TRBD2	NA	TRBV19	TRBJ2-2	CASTLGLAGARELFF	TGTGCCAGTACCCTGGGACTAGCGGGCGCCAGGGAGCTGTTTTTT
NA	once	TRBV27	TRBJ2-3	CASSLSAPGTDTQYF	TGTGCCAGCAGTTTATCGGCGCCAGGGACAGATACGCAGTATTTT
NA	NA	TRBV7-9	TRBJ2-2	CASSLAGANTGELFF	TGTGCCAGCAGCTTAGCGGGAGCCAACACCGGGGAGCTGTTTTTT
NA	NA	TRBV19	TRBJ2-3	CASSMDGRGGTDTQYF	TGTGCCAGTAGTATGGACGGCAGGGGAGGCACAGATACGCAGTATTTT
NA	NA	TRBV30	TRBJ1-2	CAWSPVNYGYTF	TGTGCCTGGAGCCCGGTAAACTATGGCTACACCTTC
TRBD2	few	TRBV20-1	TRBJ2-3	CSARYGTAASGITDTQYF	TGCAGTGCTAGATACGGGACCGCGGCTAGCGGGATCACAGATACGCAGTATTTT
TRBD1	NA	TRBV6-1	TRBJ2-3	CASGGQNTDTQYF	TGTGCCAGCGGGGGACAGAACACAGATACGCAGTATTTT
NA	once	TRBV12-3/TRBV12-4	TRBJ2-5	CASSFSGTQYF	TGTGCCAGCAGTTTTTCCGGGACCCAGTACTTC
TRBD1	NA	TRBV5-6	TRBJ1-2	CASSSLTGVNYGYTF	TGTGCCAGCAGCTCCTTGACAGGGGTGAACTATGGCTACACCTTC
NA	NA	TRBV19	TRBJ2-3	CASSTSNTQYF	TGTGCCAGTAGTACCTCTAATACGCAGTATTTT
NA	NA	TRBV25-1	TRBJ1-1	CASSDEIGQLYTEAFF	TGTGCCAGCAGCGACGAGATCGGACAGCTCTACACTGAAGCTTTCTTT
TRBD1	NA	TRBV20-1	TRBJ2-1	CSAGDSYDNEQFF	TGCAGTGCCGGGGACAGTTATGACAATGAGCAGTTCTTC
TRBD1	once	TRBV10-3	TRBJ1-4	CATQGAMTNEKLFF	TGTGCCACTCAGGGGGCGATGACTAATGAAAAACTGTTTTTT
NA	few	TRBV20-1	TRBJ2-1	CSANVYNEQFF	TGCAGTGCTAACGTGTACAATGAGCAGTTCTTC
TRBD1	few	TRBV7-9	TRBJ2-1	CASSPLRGNYNEQFF	TGTGCCAGCAGCCCACTCAGGGGGAACTACAATGAGCAGTTCTTC
NA	NA	TRBV2	TRBJ2-3	CASSEGSADTQYF	TGTGCCAGCAGTGAAGGGAGCGCAGATACGCAGTATTTT
NA	NA	TRBV20-1	TRBJ2-7	CSGISVDSLHRTYEQYF	TGCAGTGGGATTTCGGTGGACTCACTACACAGGACCTACGAGCAGTACTTC
NA	NA	TRBV6-1	TRBJ2-5	CASTNPWSETQYF	TGTGCCAGCACAAACCCCTGGAGCGAGACCCAGTACTTC